This T cell receptor (beta chain) was recorded in a study of T cell changes during pregnancy in multiple sclerosis. CDR3 length: 13 amino acids. V lost 1 base and J 8 bases, leaving 8 bases between the germline ends. Germline loops: CDR1 MNHNY, CDR2 SVGAGI (reference sequence). Assay used: immunoSEQ multiplex PCR; TCRdb lists only in-frame clones, some missing. The data contain about 48,000 clones, 94% of them singletons. The V and J genes are TRBV6-6 and TRBJ2-2, with D possibly matching TRBD1 (5 bases). Sample: CD4+ T cells from peripheral blood mononuclear cells, taken in the first trimester of pregnancy. The clonotype was recovered from a female donor with multiple sclerosis, enrolled in a pregnancy study. The CDR3 spells CASSYWGSGELFF. For the CDR3, the DNA is TGTGCCAGCAGTTACTGGGGCTCGGGGGAGCTGTTTTTT.